The sequence of this T cell receptor (beta chain) was determined in a study of blood T cell repertoires in COVID-19. In the original workflow: Reference gene primer amplification gave estimated nucleated cell counts. Measured with immunoSEQ multiplex PCR; TCRdb has only the in-frame clones, and not every one. Clonal size and the V and J genes are those of that table, whereas D and trimming came from the DNA. This table holds roughly 200,000 clones, around 85% found once. This CDR3 has 17 amino acids. The germline V gene encodes CDR1 SGHRS and CDR2 YFSETQ. Trimming removed 0 bases at V and 0 bases at J, with 14 bases between. The study recruited people aged roughly 18 to 100 years across about two dozen US areas. Two consecutive negative NP/OP PCR tests, clearance, or resolved symptoms defined Cohort 3 recovery.

Source material: PBMCs or T cells enriched from blood (not recorded which). The chain joins TRBV5-1 to TRBJ2-3; D is unresolved. The receptor was derived from a middle-aged man who had recovered from COVID-19. In DNA, the CDR3 is TGCGCCAGCAGCTTGGTTCTCCATGAAGCTAGCACAGATACGCAGTATTTT. Its protein product is CASSLVLHEASTDTQYF.